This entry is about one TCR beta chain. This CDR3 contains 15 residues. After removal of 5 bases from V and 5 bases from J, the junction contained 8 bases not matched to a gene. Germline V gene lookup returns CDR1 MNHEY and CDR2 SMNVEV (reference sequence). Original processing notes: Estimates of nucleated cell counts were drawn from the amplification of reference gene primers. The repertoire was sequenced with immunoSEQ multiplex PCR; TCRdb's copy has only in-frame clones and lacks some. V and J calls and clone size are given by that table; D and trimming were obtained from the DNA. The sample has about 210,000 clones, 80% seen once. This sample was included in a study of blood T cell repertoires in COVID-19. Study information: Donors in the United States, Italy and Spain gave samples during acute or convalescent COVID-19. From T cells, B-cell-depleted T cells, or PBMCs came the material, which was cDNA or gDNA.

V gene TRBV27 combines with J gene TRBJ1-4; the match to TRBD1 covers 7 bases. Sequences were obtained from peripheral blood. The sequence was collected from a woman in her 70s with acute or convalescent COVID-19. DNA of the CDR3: TGTGCCAGCAGTCTCTTAGGGGGCCGCAATGAAAAACTGTTTTTT. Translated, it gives CASSLLGGRNEKLFF.